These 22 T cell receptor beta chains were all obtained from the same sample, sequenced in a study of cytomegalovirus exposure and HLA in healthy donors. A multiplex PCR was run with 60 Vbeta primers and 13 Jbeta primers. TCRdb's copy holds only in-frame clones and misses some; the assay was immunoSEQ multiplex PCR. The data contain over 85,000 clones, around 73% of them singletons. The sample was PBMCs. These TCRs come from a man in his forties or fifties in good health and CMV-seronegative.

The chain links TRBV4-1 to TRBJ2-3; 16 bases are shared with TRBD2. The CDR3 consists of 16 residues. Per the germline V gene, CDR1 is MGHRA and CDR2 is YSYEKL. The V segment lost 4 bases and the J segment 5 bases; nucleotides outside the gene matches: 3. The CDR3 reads CASSLGLAGGQDTQYF. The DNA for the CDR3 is TGCGCCAGCAGCCTGGGACTAGCGGGGGGGCAAGATACGCAGTATTTT.

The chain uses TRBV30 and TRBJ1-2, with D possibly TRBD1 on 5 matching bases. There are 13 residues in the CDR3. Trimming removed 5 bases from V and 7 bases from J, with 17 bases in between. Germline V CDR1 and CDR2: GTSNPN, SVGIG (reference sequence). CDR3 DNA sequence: TGTGCCTGGGCCAGGGTCGCGAACCGTGGCTACACCTTC. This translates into CAWARVANRGYTF.

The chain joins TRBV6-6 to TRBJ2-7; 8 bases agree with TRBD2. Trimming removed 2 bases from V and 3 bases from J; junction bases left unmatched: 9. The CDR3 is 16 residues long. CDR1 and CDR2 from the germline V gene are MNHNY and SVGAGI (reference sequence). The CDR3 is CASSYRGGTSNYEQYF. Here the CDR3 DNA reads TGTGCCAGCAGTTACCGCGGGGGGACGTCCAACTACGAGCAGTACTTC.

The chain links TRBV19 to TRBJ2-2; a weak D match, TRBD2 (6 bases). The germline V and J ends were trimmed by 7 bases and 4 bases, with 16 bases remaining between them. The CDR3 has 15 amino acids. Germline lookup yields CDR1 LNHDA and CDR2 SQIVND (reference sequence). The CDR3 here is CASTSRLVFTGELFF. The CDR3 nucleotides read TGTGCCAGTACGTCCCGACTAGTGTTCACCGGGGAGCTGTTTTTT.

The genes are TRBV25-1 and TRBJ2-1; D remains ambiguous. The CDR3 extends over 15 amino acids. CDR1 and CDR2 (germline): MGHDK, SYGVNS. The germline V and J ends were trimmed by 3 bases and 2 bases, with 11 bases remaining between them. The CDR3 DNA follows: TGTGCCAGCAGTGACCTAGAAGGTCCCTACAATGAGCAGTTCTTC. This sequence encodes CASSDLEGPYNEQFF.

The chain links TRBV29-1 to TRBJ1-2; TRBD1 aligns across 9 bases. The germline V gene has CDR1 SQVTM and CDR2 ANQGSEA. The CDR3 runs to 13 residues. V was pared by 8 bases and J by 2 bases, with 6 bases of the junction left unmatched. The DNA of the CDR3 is TGCAGCATCACAGGGGGCTCGAACTATGGCTACACCTTC. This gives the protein CSITGGSNYGYTF.

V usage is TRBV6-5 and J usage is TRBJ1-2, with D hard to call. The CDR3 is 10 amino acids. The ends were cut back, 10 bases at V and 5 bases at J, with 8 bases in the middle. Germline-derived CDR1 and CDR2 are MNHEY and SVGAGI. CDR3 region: CATRGYGYTF. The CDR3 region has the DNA TGTGCCACTCGGGGTTATGGCTACACCTTC.

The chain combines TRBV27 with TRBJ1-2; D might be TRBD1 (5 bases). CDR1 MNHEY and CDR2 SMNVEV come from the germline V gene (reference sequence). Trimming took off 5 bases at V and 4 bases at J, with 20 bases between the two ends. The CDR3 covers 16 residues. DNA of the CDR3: TGTGCCAGCAGTCCTCGACCCGGGGGTCTAGGCTATGGCTACACCTTC. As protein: CASSPRPGGLGYGYTF.

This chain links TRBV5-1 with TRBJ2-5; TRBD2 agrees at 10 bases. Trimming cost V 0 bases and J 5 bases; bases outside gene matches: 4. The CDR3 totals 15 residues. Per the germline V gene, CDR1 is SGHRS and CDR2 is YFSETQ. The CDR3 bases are TGCGCCAGCAGCTTGGAGCGGGGGGGCCGGGAGACCCAGTACTTC. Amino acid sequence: CASSLERGGRETQYF.

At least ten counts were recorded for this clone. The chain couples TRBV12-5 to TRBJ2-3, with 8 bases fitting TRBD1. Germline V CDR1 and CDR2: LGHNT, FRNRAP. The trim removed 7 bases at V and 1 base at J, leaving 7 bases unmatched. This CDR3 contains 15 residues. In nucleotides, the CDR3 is TGTGCTAGTGCCGGAGGGGGACAGGGCACAGATACGCAGTATTTT. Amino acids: CASAGGGQGTDTQYF.

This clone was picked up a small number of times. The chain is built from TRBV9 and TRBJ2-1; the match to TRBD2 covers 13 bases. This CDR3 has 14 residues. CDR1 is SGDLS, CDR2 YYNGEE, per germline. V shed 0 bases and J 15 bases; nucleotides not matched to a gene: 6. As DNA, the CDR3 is TGTGCCAGCAGCGTAGGACTAGCGGGGGGCCGGTTGTTCTTC. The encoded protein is CASSVGLAGGRLFF. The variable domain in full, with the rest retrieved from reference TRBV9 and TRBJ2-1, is DSGVTQTPKHLITATGQRVTLRCSPRSGDLSVYWYQQSLDQGLQFLIQYYNGEERAKGNILERFSAQQFPDLHSELNLSSLELGDSALYFCASSVGLAGGRLFFGPGTRLTVL.

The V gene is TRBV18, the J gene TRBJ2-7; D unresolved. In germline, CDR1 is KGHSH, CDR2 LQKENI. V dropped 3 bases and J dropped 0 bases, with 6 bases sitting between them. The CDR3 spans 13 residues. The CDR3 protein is CASSPASSYEQYF. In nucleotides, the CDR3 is TGTGCCAGCTCACCGGCCAGCTCCTACGAGCAGTACTTC.

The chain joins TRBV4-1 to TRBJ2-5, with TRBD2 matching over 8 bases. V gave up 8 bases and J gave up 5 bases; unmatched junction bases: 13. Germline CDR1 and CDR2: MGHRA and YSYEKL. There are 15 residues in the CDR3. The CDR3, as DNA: TGCGCCAGCGCGCCGACGCGGGGGGCAGGGGAGACCCAGTACTTC. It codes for CASAPTRGAGETQYF.

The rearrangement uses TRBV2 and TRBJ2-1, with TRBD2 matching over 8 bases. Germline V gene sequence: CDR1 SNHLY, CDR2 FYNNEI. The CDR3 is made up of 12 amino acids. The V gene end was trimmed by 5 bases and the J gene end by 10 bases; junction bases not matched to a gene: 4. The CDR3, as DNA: TGTGCCAGCAGTCTAATAGCGGGGGAGCAGTTCTTC. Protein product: CASSLIAGEQFF.

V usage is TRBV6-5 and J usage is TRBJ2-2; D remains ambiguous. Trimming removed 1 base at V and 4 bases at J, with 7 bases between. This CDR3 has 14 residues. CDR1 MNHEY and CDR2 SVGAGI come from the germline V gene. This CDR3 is CASSYFFGTGELFF. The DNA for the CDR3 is TGTGCCAGCAGTTACTTCTTCGGCACCGGGGAGCTGTTTTTT.

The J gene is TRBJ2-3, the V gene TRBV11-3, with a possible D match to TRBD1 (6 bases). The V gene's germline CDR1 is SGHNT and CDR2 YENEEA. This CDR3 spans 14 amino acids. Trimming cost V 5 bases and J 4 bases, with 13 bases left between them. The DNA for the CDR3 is TGTGCCAGCAGCACGTTTGGGGGCGCAGATACGCAGTATTTT. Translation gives CASSTFGGADTQYF.

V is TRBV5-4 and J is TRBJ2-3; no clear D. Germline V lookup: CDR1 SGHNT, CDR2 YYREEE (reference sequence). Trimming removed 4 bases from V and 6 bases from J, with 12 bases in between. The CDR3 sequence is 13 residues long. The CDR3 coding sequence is TGTGCCAGCAGCAAATGGCAATCCGATACGCAGTATTTT. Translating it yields CASSKWQSDTQYF.

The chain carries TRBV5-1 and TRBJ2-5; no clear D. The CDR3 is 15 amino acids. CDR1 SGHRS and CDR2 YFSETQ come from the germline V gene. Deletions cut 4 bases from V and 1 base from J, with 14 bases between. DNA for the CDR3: TGCGCCAGCAGCCTTGCTGGGCCTTCCCAAGAGACCCAGTACTTC. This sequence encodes CASSLAGPSQETQYF. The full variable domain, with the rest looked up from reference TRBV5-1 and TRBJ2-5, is KAGVTQTPRYLIKTRGQQVTLSCSPISGHRSVSWYQQTPGQGLQFLFEYFSETQRNKGNFPGRFSGRQFSNSRSEMNVSTLELGDSALYLCASSLAGPSQETQYFGPGTRLLVL.

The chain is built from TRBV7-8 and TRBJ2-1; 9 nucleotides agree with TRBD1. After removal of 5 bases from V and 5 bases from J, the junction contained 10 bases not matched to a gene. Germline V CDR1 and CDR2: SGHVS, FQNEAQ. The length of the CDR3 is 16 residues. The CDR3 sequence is CASSGQGWWEDNEQFF. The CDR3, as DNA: TGTGCCAGCAGCGGACAGGGGTGGTGGGAGGACAATGAGCAGTTCTTC.

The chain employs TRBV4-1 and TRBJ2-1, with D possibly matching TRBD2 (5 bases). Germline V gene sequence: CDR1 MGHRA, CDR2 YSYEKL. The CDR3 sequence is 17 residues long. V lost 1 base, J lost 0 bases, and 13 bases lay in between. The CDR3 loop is CASSQGTYLSSYNEQFF. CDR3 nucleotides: TGCGCCAGCAGCCAAGGGACTTACTTGAGCTCCTACAATGAGCAGTTCTTC.

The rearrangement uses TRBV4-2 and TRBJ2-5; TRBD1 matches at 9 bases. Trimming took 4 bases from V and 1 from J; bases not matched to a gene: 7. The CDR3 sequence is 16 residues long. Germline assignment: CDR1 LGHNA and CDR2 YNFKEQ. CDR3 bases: TGTGCCAGCAGCCCCCCGGGACAGGGCGGCCAAGAGACCCAGTACTTC. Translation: CASSPPGQGGQETQYF.

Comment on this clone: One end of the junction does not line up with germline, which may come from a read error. CDR3 sequence reads: CGSSVQAYSNQPQHF. The DNA for the CDR3 is TGTGGCAGCAGCGTACAGGCATATAGCAATCAGCCCCAGCATTTT. The gene calls are TRBV2 and TRBJ1-5, with D possibly being TRBD1 (5 bases). CDR3 size: 15 residues. Germline assignment: CDR1 SNHLY and CDR2 FYNNEI.